The clone carrying this T cell receptor (beta chain) was seen many times. Its antigen is as yet unknown. This specimen belongs to a study of identical twins. General observations from the study: Interpretation of the results relied on cross-sectional statistical analysis and not on following the same donors. Within beta out-of-frame sequences, the excess sharing observed between twins was weaker.

V was clipped by 1 base and J by 5 bases, with 9 bases between them. This CDR3 region has 13 residues. Germline V CDR1 and CDR2: DFQATT, SNEGSKA (reference sequence). All of the donors were Caucasians in good health. Via MiXCR, TCRdb re-called the 5' RACE reads, giving one row per CDR3 protein. In the table there are hundreds of thousands of distinct CDR3 sequences, approximately 6.1% of which are singletons. Sequencing was done on a sample of naive T cells sorted from blood. V and J are TRBV20-1 and TRBJ2-1; no clear D gene. The TCR comes from a man between 18 and 29 years old in good health. CDR3 sequence (DNA): TGCAGTGCTAGAGCCGCCAGGCACAATGAGCAGTTCTTC. It encodes CSARAARHNEQFF.